This entry features one TCR beta chain sequence. Its antigen is undetermined. Sequencing in the ViraFEST assay came after antigen-specific CD4+ T cells had been expanded with viral peptide pools, which were used to stimulate PBMC. Following 10 days of culture, CD4+ T cells were isolated. Vaccine recipients lacked prior SARS-CoV-2 infection and had negative nucleocapsid antibodies. The data belong to a study of vaccination effects on CD4 cells after COVID-19. Produced via immunoSEQ multiplex PCR; TCRdb's table is partial and in-frame only. The sample has 35,000 to 50,000 clones; approximately 80% are singletons. The CDR3 loop spans 13 amino acids. Trimming took off 2 bases at V and 5 bases at J, with 12 bases between the two ends. The germline gives CDR1 GTSNPN, CDR2 SVGIG (reference sequence).

The chain links TRBV30 to TRBJ2-5; D uncertain. Sequenced material: CD4+ T cells from PBMCs cultured with HCoV-NL63 spike peptides, taken before COVID-19 vaccination. The TCR comes from a human donor who received a COVID-19 vaccine. The CDR3: CAWSIGPQETQYF. The CDR3 DNA follows: TGTGCCTGGAGTATCGGCCCGCAGGAGACCCAGTACTTC.